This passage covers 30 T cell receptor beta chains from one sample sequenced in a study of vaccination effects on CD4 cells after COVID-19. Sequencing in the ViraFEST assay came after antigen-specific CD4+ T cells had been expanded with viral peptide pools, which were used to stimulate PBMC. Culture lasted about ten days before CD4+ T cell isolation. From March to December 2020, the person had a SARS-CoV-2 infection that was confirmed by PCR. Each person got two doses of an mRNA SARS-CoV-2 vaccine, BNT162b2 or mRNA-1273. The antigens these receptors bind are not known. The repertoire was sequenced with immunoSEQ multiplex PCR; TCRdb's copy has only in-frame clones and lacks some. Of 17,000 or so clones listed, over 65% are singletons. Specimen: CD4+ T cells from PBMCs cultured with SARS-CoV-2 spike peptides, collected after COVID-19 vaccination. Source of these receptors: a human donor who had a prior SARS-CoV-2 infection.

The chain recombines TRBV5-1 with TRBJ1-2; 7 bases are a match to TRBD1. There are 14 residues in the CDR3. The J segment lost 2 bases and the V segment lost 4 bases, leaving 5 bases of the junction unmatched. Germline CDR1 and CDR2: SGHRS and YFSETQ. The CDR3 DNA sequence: TGCGCCAGCAGCCGGGACAGCTTAAACTATGGCTACACCTTC. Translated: CASSRDSLNYGYTF.

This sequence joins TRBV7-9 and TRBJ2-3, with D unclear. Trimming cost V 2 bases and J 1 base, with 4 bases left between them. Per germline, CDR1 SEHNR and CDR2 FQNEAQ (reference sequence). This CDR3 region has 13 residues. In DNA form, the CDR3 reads TGTGCCAGCAGCTTACAGGGCACAGATACGCAGTATTTT. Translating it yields CASSLQGTDTQYF.

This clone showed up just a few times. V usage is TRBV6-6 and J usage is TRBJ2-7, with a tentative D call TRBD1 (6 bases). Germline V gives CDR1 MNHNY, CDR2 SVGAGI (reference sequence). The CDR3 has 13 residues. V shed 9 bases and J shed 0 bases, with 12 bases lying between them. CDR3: CASARQASYEQYF. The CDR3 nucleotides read TGTGCCAGTGCGAGACAGGCCTCCTACGAGCAGTACTTC.

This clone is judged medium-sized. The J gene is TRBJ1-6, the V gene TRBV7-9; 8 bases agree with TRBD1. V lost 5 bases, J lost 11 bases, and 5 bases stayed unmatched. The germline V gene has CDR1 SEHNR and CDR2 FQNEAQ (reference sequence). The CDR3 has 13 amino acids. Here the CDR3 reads CASSVTGDAPLHF. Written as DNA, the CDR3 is TGTGCCAGCAGCGTGACAGGGGACGCACCCCTCCACTTT. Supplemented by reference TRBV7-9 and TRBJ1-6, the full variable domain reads DTGVSQNPRHKITKRGQNVTFRCDPISEHNRLYWYRQTLGQGPEFLTYFQNEAQLEKSRLLSDRFSAERPKGSFSTLEIQRTEQGDSAMYLCASSVTGDAPLHFGNGTRLTVT.

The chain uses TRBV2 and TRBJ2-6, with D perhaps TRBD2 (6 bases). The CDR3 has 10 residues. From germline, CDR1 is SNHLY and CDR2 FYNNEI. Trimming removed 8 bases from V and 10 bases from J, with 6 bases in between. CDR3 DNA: TGTGCCAGCGGGGGGAACGTCCTGACTTTC. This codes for CASGGNVLTF.

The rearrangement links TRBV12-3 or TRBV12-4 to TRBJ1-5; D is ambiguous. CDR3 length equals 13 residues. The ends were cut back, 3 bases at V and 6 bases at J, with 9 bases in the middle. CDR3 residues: CASSFRVGQPQHF. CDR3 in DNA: TGTGCCAGCAGTTTTCGAGTCGGTCAGCCCCAGCATTTT.

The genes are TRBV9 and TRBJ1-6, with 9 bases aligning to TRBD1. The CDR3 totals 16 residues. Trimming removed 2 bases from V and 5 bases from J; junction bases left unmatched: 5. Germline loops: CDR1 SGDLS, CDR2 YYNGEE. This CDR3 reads CASSVDRDRDNSPLHF. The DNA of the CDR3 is TGTGCCAGCAGCGTTGACAGGGACAGGGATAATTCACCCCTCCACTTT.

As DNA, the CDR3 is TGTGCCAGTACTATGGGACAGGGCGGTCAGCCCCAGCATTTT. The encoded protein is CASTMGQGGQPQHF. The chain has TRBV2 and TRBJ1-5; 9 bases match TRBD1. J gave up 6 bases and V 9 bases, and 9 bases lay outside the gene matches. This CDR3 region has 14 residues. Germline V gene data show CDR1 as SNHLY and CDR2 as FYNNEI.

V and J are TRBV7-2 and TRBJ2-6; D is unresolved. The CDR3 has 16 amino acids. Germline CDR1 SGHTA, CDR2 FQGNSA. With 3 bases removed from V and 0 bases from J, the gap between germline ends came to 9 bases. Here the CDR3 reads CASSFDSGSGANVLTF. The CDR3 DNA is TGTGCCAGCAGCTTCGATTCCGGCTCTGGGGCCAACGTCCTGACTTTC.

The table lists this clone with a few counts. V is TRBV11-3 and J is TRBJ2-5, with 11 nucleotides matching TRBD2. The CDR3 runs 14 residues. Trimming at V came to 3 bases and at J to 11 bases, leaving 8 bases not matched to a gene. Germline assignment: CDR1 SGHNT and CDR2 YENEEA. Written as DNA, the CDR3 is TGTGCCAGCAGCTTGACTAGCGGGGCCGCACTACAGTACTTC. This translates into CASSLTSGAALQYF.

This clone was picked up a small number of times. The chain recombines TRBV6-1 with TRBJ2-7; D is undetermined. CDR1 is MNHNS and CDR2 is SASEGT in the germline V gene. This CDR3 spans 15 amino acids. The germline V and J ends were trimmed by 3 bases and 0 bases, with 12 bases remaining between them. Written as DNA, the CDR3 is TGTGCCAGCAGTGATAGGATCGCAGGCTCCTACGAGCAGTACTTC. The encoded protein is CASSDRIAGSYEQYF.

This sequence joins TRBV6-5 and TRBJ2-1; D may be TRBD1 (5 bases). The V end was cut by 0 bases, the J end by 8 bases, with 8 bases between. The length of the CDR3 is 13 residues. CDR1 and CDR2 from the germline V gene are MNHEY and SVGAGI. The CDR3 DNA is TGTGCCAGCAGTTACTCGCTCAGGGATGAGCAGTTCTTC. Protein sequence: CASSYSLRDEQFF.

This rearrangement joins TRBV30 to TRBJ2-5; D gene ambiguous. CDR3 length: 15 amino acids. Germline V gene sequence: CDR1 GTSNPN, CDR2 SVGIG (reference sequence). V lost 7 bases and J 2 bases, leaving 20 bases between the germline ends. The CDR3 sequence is CASHPIRQKQETQYF. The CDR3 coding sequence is TGTGCCTCACATCCGATCCGGCAGAAACAAGAGACCCAGTACTTC. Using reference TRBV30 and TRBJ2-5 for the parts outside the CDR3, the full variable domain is SQTIHQWPATLVQPVGSPLSLECTVEGTSNPNLYWYRQAAGRGLQLLFYSVGIGQISSEVPQNLSASRPQDRQFILSSKKLLLSDSGFYLCASHPIRQKQETQYFGPGTRLLVL.

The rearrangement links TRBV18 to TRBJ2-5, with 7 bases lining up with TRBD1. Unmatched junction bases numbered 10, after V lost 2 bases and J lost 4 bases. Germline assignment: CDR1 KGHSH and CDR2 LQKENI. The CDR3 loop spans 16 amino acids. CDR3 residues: CASSPSGWDRPETQYF. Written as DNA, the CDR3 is TGTGCCAGCTCACCATCGGGGTGGGACAGACCAGAGACCCAGTACTTC.

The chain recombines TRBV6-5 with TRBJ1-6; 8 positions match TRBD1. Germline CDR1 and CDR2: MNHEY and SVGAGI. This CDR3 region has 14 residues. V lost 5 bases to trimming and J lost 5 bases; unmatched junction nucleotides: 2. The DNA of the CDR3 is TGTGCCAGCAGTCTGACAGGGGATAATTCACCCCTCCACTTT. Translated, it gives CASSLTGDNSPLHF.

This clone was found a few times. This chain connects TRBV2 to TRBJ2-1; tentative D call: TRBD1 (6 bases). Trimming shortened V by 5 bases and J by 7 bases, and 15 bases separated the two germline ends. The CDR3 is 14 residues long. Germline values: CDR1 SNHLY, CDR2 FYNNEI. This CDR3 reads CASSSYLTGNEQFF. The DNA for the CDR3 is TGTGCCAGCAGTTCCTATTTGACAGGAAATGAGCAGTTCTTC.

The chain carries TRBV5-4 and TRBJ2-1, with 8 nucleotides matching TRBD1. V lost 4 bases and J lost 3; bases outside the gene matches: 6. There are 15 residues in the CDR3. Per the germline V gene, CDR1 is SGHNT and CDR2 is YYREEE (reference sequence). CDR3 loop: CASSQTTGDYNEQFF. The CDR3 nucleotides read TGTGCCAGCAGCCAAACGACAGGGGACTACAATGAGCAGTTCTTC.

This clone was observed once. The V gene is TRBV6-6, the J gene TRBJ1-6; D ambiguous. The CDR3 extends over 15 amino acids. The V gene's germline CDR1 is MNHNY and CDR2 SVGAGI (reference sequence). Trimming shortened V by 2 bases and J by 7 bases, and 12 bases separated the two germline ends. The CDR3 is CASSYEGIRNSPLHF. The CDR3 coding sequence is TGTGCCAGCAGTTACGAAGGTATCAGAAATTCACCCCTCCACTTT.

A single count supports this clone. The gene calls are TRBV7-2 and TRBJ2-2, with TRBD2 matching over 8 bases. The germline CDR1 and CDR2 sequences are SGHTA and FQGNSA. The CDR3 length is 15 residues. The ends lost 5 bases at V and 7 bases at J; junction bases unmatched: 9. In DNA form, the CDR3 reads TGTGCCAGCAGCCTCCGTACTAGCGGCAGCGGGGAGCTGTTTTTT. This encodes CASSLRTSGSGELFF. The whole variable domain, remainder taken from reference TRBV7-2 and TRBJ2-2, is GAGVSQSPSNKVTEKGKDVELRCDPISGHTALYWYRQSLGQGLEFLIYFQGNSAPDKSGLPSDRFSAERTGGSVSTLTIQRTQQEDSAVYLCASSLRTSGSGELFFGEGSRLTVL.

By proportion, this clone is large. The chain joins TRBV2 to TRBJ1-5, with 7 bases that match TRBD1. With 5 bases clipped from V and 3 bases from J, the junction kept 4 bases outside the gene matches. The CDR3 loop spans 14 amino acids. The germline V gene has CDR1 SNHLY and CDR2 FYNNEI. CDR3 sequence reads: CASSLDRDNQPQHF. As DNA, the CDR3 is TGTGCCAGCAGTCTCGACAGGGACAATCAGCCCCAGCATTTT.

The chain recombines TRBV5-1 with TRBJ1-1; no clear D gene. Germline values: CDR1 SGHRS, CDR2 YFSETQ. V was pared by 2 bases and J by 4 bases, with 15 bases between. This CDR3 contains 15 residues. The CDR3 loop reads CASSFSSVGSTEAFF. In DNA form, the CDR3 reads TGCGCCAGCAGCTTCTCGTCCGTGGGGAGCACTGAAGCTTTCTTT.

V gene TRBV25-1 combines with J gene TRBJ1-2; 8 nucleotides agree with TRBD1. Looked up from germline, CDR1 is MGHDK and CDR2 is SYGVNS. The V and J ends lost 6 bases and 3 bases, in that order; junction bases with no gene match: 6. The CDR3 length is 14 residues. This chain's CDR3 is CASSRGQADYGYTF. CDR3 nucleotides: TGTGCCAGCAGCAGGGGACAGGCCGACTATGGCTACACCTTC.

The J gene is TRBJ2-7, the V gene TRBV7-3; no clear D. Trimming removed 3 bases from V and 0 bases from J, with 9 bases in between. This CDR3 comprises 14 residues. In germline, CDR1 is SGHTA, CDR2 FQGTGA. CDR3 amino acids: CASSLGDSSYEQYF. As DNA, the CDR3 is TGTGCCAGCAGCTTGGGCGATAGCTCCTACGAGCAGTACTTC. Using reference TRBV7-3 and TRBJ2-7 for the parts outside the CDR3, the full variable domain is GAGVSQTPSNKVTEKGKYVELRCDPISGHTALYWYRQSLGQGPEFLIYFQGTGAADDSGLPNDRFFAVRPEGSVSTLKIQRTERGDSAVYLCASSLGDSSYEQYFGPGTRLTVT.

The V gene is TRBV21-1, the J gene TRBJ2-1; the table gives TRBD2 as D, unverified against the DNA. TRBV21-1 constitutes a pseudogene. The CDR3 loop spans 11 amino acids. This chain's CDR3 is CASNPCYQEVF. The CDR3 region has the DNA TGTGCCAGCAATCCCTGCTATCAGGAGGTCTTC.

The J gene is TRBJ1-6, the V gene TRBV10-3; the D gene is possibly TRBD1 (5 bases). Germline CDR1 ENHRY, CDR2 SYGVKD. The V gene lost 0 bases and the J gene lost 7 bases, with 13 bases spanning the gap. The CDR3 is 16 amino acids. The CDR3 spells CAISESPGRKNSPLHF. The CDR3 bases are TGTGCCATCAGTGAGTCGCCGGGACGCAAAAATTCACCCCTCCACTTT.

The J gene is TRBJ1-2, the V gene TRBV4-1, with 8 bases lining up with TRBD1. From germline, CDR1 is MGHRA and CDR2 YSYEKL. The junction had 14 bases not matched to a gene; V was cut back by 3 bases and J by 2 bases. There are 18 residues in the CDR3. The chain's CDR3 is CASSQTLKKDRGNYGYTF. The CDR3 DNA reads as TGCGCCAGCAGCCAGACCCTAAAAAAAGACAGGGGAAACTATGGCTACACCTTC.

Written as DNA, the CDR3 is TGTGCCAGCAGTTACTCGAGACTAGCGGGAGGGAAATACAATGAGCAGTTCTTC. Translating gives CASSYSRLAGGKYNEQFF. V gene TRBV6-2 or TRBV6-3 combines with J gene TRBJ2-1; 14 bases agree with TRBD2. The CDR3 totals 18 residues. The V segment lost 0 bases and the J segment 4 bases; nucleotides outside the gene matches: 5. Germline V gene data show CDR1 as MNHEY and CDR2 as SVGEGT.

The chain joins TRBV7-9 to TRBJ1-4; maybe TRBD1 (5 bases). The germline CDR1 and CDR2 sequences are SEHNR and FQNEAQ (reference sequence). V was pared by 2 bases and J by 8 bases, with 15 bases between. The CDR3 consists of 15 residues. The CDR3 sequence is CASSLSGRAGEKLFF. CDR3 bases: TGTGCCAGCAGCTTAAGCGGCAGGGCTGGGGAAAAACTGTTTTTT. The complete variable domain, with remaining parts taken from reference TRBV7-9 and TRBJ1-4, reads DTGVSQNPRHKITKRGQNVTFRCDPISEHNRLYWYRQTLGQGPEFLTYFQNEAQLEKSRLLSDRFSAERPKGSFSTLEIQRTEQGDSAMYLCASSLSGRAGEKLFFGSGTQLSVL.

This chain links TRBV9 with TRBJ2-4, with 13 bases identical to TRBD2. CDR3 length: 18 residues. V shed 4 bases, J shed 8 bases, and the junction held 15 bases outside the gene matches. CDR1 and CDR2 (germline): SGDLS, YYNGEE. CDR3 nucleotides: TGTGCCAGCAGCCCAGGACTAGCGGGAGCCGGGGCGGGGGACATTCAGTACTTC. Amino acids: CASSPGLAGAGAGDIQYF.

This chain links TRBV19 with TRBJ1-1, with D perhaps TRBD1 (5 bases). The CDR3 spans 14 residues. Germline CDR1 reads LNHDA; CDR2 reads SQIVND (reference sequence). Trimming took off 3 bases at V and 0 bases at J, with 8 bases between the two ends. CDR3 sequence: CASSMTAVNTEAFF. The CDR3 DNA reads TGTGCCAGTAGTATGACAGCGGTGAACACTGAAGCTTTCTTT.